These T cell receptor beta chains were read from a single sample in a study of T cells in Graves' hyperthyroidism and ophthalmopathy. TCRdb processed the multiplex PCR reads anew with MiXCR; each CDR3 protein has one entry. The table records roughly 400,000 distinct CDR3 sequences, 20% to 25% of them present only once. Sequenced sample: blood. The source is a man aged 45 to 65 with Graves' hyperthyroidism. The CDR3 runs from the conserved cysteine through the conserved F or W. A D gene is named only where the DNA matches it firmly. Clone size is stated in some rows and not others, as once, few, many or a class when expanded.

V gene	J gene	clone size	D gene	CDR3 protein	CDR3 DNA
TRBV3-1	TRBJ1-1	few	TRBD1	CASTQLPGQFTEAFF	TGTGCCAGCACCCAGCTACCGGGACAGTTCACTGAAGCTTTCTTT
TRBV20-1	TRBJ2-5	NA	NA	CSARPSGQRGETQYF	TGCAGTGCTAGACCCTCCGGCCAAAGGGGAGAGACCCAGTACTTC
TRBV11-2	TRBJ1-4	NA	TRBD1	CASSLAGGSEKLFF	TGTGCCAGCAGCTTGGCAGGGGGAAGTGAAAAACTGTTTTTT
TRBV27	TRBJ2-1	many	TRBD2	CASSLSGLAGGRSYNEQFF	TGTGCCAGCAGTTTATCGGGGTTAGCGGGAGGGCGCTCCTACAATGAGCAGTTCTTC
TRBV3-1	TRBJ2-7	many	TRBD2	CASSPIGRPYEQYF	TGTGCCAGCAGCCCGATCGGGAGGCCTTACGAGCAGTACTTC
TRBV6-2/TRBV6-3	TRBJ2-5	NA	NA	CASSYSFAGETQYF	TGTGCCAGCAGTTACTCATTTGCAGGAGAGACCCAGTACTTC
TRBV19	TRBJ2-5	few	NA	CATAGGWQETQYF	TGTGCCACCGCAGGGGGGTGGCAAGAGACCCAGTACTTC
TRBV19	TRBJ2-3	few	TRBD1	CASSISSSRGNTQYF	TGTGCCAGTAGTATAAGTTCGAGCAGGGGGAATACGCAGTATTTT
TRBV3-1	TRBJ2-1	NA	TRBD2	CASSRGTSGSYNEQFF	TGTGCCAGCAGCCGAGGGACTAGCGGATCCTACAATGAGCAGTTCTTC
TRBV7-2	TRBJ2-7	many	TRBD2	CASSRAGVSEQYF	TGTGCCAGCAGCAGGGCGGGGGTGAGCGAGCAGTACTTC
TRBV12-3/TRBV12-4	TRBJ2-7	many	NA	CASSSVRSEQYF	TGTGCCAGCAGTTCCGTTAGGTCTGAGCAGTACTTC
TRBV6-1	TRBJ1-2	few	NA	CATRYGMGADGRYTF	TGTGCCACCCGCTACGGGATGGGGGCAGACGGACGCTACACCTTC
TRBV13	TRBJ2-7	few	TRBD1	CASSLGDRVEQYF	TGTGCCAGCAGCTTAGGTGACAGGGTCGAGCAGTACTTC
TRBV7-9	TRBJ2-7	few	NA	CASSLFQGNEQYF	TGTGCCAGCAGCTTATTTCAAGGCAACGAGCAGTACTTC
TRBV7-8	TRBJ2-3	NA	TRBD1	CATQDRGSTDTQYF	TGTGCCACCCAAGACAGGGGCAGCACAGATACGCAGTATTTT
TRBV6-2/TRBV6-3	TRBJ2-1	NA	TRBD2	CATQRTRSPNEQFF	TGTGCCACCCAACGGACTAGAAGCCCTAATGAGCAGTTCTTC
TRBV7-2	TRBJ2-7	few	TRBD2	CASSLAAGGYHEQYF	TGTGCCAGCAGCTTAGCGGCGGGAGGGTACCACGAGCAGTACTTC
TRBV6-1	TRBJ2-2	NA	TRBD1	CASSARTGVGGSPGELFF	TGTGCCAGCAGTGCGCGGACAGGGGTCGGCGGGAGCCCCGGGGAGCTGTTTTTT
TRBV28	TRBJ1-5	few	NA	CASSSGFGGWGNQPQHF	TGTGCCAGCAGTTCGGGGTTCGGAGGGTGGGGCAATCAGCCCCAGCATTTT
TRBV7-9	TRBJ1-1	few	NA	CASSLAPLDTEAFF	TGTGCCAGCAGCTTGGCCCCGTTAGACACTGAAGCTTTCTTT
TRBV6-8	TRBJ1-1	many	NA	CATQDGPPEAFF	TGTGCCACCCAGGATGGCCCCCCTGAAGCTTTCTTT
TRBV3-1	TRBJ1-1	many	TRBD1	CASSRPGTENTEAFF	TGTGCCAGCAGCCGGCCCGGGACAGAAAACACTGAAGCTTTCTTT
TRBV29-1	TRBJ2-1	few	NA	CSVVERGSYNEQFF	TGCAGCGTTGTGGAGCGTGGCTCCTACAATGAGCAGTTCTTC
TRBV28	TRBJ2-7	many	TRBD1	CASSSILRTGVGNEQYF	TGTGCCAGCAGTTCAATCCTACGGACAGGGGTGGGCAACGAGCAGTACTTC
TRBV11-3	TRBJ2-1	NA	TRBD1	CASSWTGDNEQFF	TGTGCCAGCAGCTGGACAGGGGACAATGAGCAGTTCTTC
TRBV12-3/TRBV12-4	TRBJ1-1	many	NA	CASSLDLPNTEAFF	TGTGCCAGCAGTTTAGATCTCCCGAACACTGAAGCTTTCTTT
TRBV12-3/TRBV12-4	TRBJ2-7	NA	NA	CASSPNPPTSYEQYF	TGTGCCAGCAGCCCGAATCCTCCTACTAGTTACGAGCAGTACTTC
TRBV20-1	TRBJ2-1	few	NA	CSARTYGEEAYNEQFF	TGCAGTGCTAGAACCTATGGGGAAGAGGCCTACAATGAGCAGTTCTTC
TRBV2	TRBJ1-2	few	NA	CASRSGGYGYTF	TGTGCCAGCAGGTCGGGGGGCTATGGCTACACCTTC
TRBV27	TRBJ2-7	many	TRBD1	CASSSTGTGSYEQYF	TGTGCCAGCAGTTCCACCGGGACAGGGTCCTACGAGCAGTACTTC
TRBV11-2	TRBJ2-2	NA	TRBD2	CASSHTSGRDGELFF	TGTGCCAGCAGCCACACTAGCGGGAGGGACGGGGAGCTGTTTTTT
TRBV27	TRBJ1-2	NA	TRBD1	CASSKTGVYGYTF	TGTGCCAGCAGCAAAACAGGGGTTTATGGCTACACCTTC
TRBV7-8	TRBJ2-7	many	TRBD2	CASIPSRTSGPYEQYF	TGTGCCAGCATCCCGAGTAGGACTAGCGGTCCCTACGAGCAGTACTTC